The 5 T cell receptor beta chains below all came from one sample that was sequenced in a study of T cells in Graves' hyperthyroidism and ophthalmopathy. Regions amplified from RNA transcripts were the TCR beta CDR3 regions. A first-round RT-PCR of the TCR CDR3 used the HTBI primer set. TCRdb fed the multiplex PCR reads into MiXCR, producing one record per CDR3 protein. Of roughly 500,000 distinct CDR3 sequences detected, 40% to 50% appear once; the ten largest clones hold about two fifths. Sequenced input: peripheral blood or thyroid tissue (not recorded which). The source of these receptors is an adult woman with Graves' disease, either hyperthyroidism or ophthalmopathy (not recorded which).

This clonotype was seen repeatedly, ten times or more. The chain has TRBV5-5 and TRBJ1-1; the D is unclear. Deletions cut 6 bases from V and 2 bases from J, with 14 bases between. This CDR3 region has 14 residues. Per germline, CDR1 SGHKS and CDR2 YYEKEE (reference sequence). The CDR3 region is CASTYSTLNTEAFF. CDR3 bases: TGTGCCAGCACCTACTCGACACTAAACACTGAAGCTTTCTTT.

This clonotype has a handful of counts. The chain links TRBV7-9 to TRBJ2-7; D unclear. This CDR3 region has 14 residues. Deletions cut 11 bases from V and 1 base from J, with 18 bases between. CDR1 is SEHNR, CDR2 FQNEAQ, per germline (reference sequence). CDR3 residues: CAAIDPSGSYEQYF. The CDR3, as DNA: TGTGCCGCTATCGACCCTTCGGGTTCCTACGAGCAGTACTTC. Combining the CDR3 with reference TRBV7-9 and TRBJ2-7 gives the whole variable domain DTGVSQNPRHKITKRGQNVTFRCDPISEHNRLYWYRQTLGQGPEFLTYFQNEAQLEKSRLLSDRFSAERPKGSFSTLEIQRTEQGDSAMYLCAAIDPSGSYEQYFGPGTRLTVT.

The chain recombines TRBV10-3 with TRBJ1-5, with 7 bases lining up with TRBD1. Germline lookup yields CDR1 ENHRY and CDR2 SYGVKD. The CDR3 runs to 14 residues. V shed 2 bases, J shed 4 bases, and the junction held 2 bases outside the gene matches. Written as DNA, the CDR3 is TGTGCCATCAGTGAGCAGGGGGGGAATCAGCCCCAGCATTTT. This sequence encodes CAISEQGGNQPQHF.

The chain is built from TRBV24-1 and TRBJ2-1; 8 positions agree with TRBD1. The germline CDR1 and CDR2 sequences are KGHDR and SFDVKD. After removal of 4 bases from V and 10 bases from J, the junction contained 5 bases not matched to a gene. The CDR3 spans 13 residues. CDR3 sequence reads: CATSELTGEEQFF. CDR3 nucleotide sequence: TGTGCCACCAGTGAGCTGACAGGGGAGGAGCAGTTCTTC.

The rearrangement links TRBV4-3 to TRBJ1-2, with TRBD1 as a possible D gene (5 bases). The CDR3 is made up of 13 amino acids. Germline V gene lookup returns CDR1 LGHNA and CDR2 YSLEER. Trimming pared 0 bases from V and 8 bases from J, leaving 10 bases between. CDR3 nucleotide sequence: TGCGCCAGCAGCCAAGATTCCGGGGACGGCTACACCTTC. Protein product: CASSQDSGDGYTF.